The subject of this entry is one T cell receptor (beta chain). This CDR3 is 13 amino acids long. Germline V gene lookup returns CDR1 DFQATT and CDR2 SNEGSKA (reference sequence). Between the trimmed V and J ends, which lost 5 bases and 6 bases, there was a span of 14 bases. These data come from a study of identical twins. TCRdb re-derived calls from the 5' RACE reads in MiXCR, one entry per CDR3 protein. The table records 400,000 to 550,000 distinct CDR3 sequences, less than 25% of them present only once. In addition, the sample was reused for a study of T cells expressing NK-cell markers.

The chain recombines TRBV20-1 with TRBJ2-1; TRBD1 is a possible D gene (5 bases). Sequenced material: CD4+ T cells sorted from blood. This TCR came from a woman aged 18-29 years in good health. CDR3 sequence reads: CSAQGPGLNEQFF. CDR3 DNA: TGCAGTGCTCAAGGGCCAGGGCTCAATGAGCAGTTCTTC.